The sample holds one count of the clone carrying this TCR beta chain. Its antigen is unidentified. This sample stems from a study of blood T cells in healthy people across ages. About the research overall: About one barcoded TCR beta cDNA was captured per two T cells. General observations from the study: Higher diversity and more naive CD4+ cells were features of long-lived donors, compared to aged donors.

Sample-barcoded 5' priming and a J-beta primer mix drove a second PCR of about 6 to 12 cycles. TCRdb ran MiXCR on the 5' RACE reads and lists one entry per CDR3 protein. Here the sample spans 380,000 or so distinct CDR3 sequences, 50% to 60% being singletons. After removal of 2 bases from V and 4 bases from J, the junction contained 1 base not matched to a gene. CDR1 and CDR2 from the germline V gene are DFQATT and SNEGSKA (reference sequence). This CDR3 is 13 amino acids long. This chain uses TRBV20-1 with TRBJ1-5; TRBD1 matches 8 bases. The sequenced material came from blood. The sequence came from a man between 60 and 75 years old in good health. The CDR3 nucleotides read TGCAGTGCTAGAACAGGGGGGAATCAGCCCCAGCATTTT. Its protein product is CSARTGGNQPQHF.